This T cell receptor (beta chain) was identified in a study of blood T cell repertoires in COVID-19. Study-wide context: Specimens from acute and convalescent COVID-19 originated in the United States, Italy and Spain.

Assay used: immunoSEQ multiplex PCR; TCRdb lists only in-frame clones, some missing. Of about 300,000 clones in the sample, under 90% were seen once. V was clipped by 8 bases and J by 6 bases; unmatched bases: 10. The CDR3 contains 14 residues. Germline V gene lookup returns CDR1 ENHRY and CDR2 SYGVKD. Sequencing was performed on PBMCs or T cells enriched from blood (not recorded which). This clonotype was sampled from a woman in her late teens or twenties who had recovered from COVID-19. The J gene is TRBJ1-2, the V gene TRBV10-3, with TRBD1 matching over 9 bases. DNA of the CDR3: TGTGCCATCGGAACCGGGACAGGGTTCAATGGCTACACCTTC. Translating gives CAIGTGTGFNGYTF.